This T cell receptor (beta chain) originates from a study of T cells in Graves' hyperthyroidism and ophthalmopathy. The CDR3 consists of 12 residues. Germline V CDR1 and CDR2: KGHSH, LQKENI. Trimming left V 2 bases short and J 8 bases short, with 7 bases between. In patients aged 18 to 65, hyperthyroidism was newly diagnosed, with duration under 2 months. At least ten counts were recorded for this clonotype. Amplification targeted TCR beta CDR3 regions from RNA transcripts. TCR CDR3 underwent first-round RT-PCR with the HTBI primer set. TCRdb called the multiplex PCR reads again in MiXCR, with one record for every CDR3 protein. The sample holds about 590,000 distinct CDR3 sequences, approximately 15% seen once.

The chain links TRBV18 to TRBJ2-1; D is uncertain. The source of this sequence is a woman aged 30 to 39 with Graves' hyperthyroidism. Sequencing was performed on blood. The CDR3: CASSPAWDEQFF. CDR3 nucleotide sequence: TGTGCCAGCTCACCAGCTTGGGATGAGCAGTTCTTC.